These T cell receptor beta chains were read from a single sample in a study of regulatory T cells in long-lasting Graves disease. TCRdb re-derived calls from the multiplex PCR reads in MiXCR, one entry per CDR3 protein. This table has 400,000 to 500,000 distinct CDR3 sequences, around 20% appearing once. Sequences were derived from peripheral blood mononuclear cells (PBMCs), sampled when the disease was refractory, from a patient treated with antithyroid drugs. The receptors here all came from a female donor with Graves disease. The CDR3 runs from the conserved cysteine through the conserved F or W. A D gene is named only where the DNA matches it firmly. Clone size is given for some rows only: seen once, a few or many times, or a class if the clone is expanded.

j_call	d_call	v_call	clone_size	cdr3_nt	cdr3_aa
TRBJ1-6	NA	TRBV12-3/TRBV12-4	many	TGTGCCAGCAGTTTACTGGGGAATTCACCCCTCCACTTT	CASSLLGNSPLHF
TRBJ2-5	TRBD1	TRBV5-1	few	TGCGCCAGCAGTTGGGAGACAGGGGGCTTCAAGACCCAGTACTTC	CASSWETGGFKTQYF
TRBJ2-7	TRBD1	TRBV6-5	many	TGTGCCAGCAGTTACTCGAAGGCAGGGGGAGCCTACGAGCAGTACTTC	CASSYSKAGGAYEQYF
TRBJ2-5	TRBD2	TRBV5-4	many	TGTGCCAGCAGCGAAGGACTAGCGGGACGCGAGACCCAGTACTTC	CASSEGLAGRETQYF
TRBJ2-5	NA	TRBV7-9	NA	TGTGCCAGCAGCTTAGGGCCGGCAGGGGCCCAAGAGACCCAGTACTTC	CASSLGPAGAQETQYF
TRBJ2-7	TRBD1	TRBV6-1	many	TGTGCCAGCAGTGAATGGCTCAGGGGGTACGAGCAGTACTTC	CASSEWLRGYEQYF
TRBJ1-2	TRBD1	TRBV12-3/TRBV12-4	many	TGTGCCAGCAGTAGACGACAGGGATCGTCTTATGGCTACACCTTC	CASSRRQGSSYGYTF
TRBJ2-7	NA	TRBV27	few	TGTGCCAGCAGTTATCAGGAGGGGTCCTACGAGCAGTACTTC	CASSYQEGSYEQYF
TRBJ2-5	NA	TRBV12-3/TRBV12-4	many	TGTGCCAGCAGCGAAGGGGACCCCCAAGAGACCCAGTACTTC	CASSEGDPQETQYF
TRBJ1-4	NA	TRBV30	many	TGTGCCTGGAGGGGACCTACAGGAGGAGAAAAACTGTTTTTT	CAWRGPTGGEKLFF
TRBJ2-7	TRBD1	TRBV27	many	TGTGCCAGCAGTTTCGGACAGGGGGAGCAGTACTTC	CASSFGQGEQYF
TRBJ2-7	TRBD2	TRBV29-1	NA	TGCAGCGTTGAAGATACTGGGACTAGCGGATCCTACGAGCAGTACTTC	CSVEDTGTSGSYEQYF
TRBJ2-7	NA	TRBV7-2	many	TGTGCCAGCAGCTTGACGCTAGCATGGGAGCAGTACTTC	CASSLTLAWEQYF
TRBJ2-7	NA	TRBV11-2	few	TGTGCCAGCAGCCGGACACACGAGCAGTACTTC	CASSRTHEQYF
TRBJ1-2	NA	TRBV2	many	TGTGCCAGCGGCACATTGGGAGAAGGGGGGAACTATGGCTACACCTTC	CASGTLGEGGNYGYTF
TRBJ2-7	NA	TRBV28	many	TGTGCCAGCAGTGCCCACGGGCTGGAAGAGCAGTACTTC	CASSAHGLEEQYF
TRBJ1-1	NA	TRBV28	few	TGTGCCAGCAGTGCCAAACAGGCCATGAACACTGAAGCTTTCTTT	CASSAKQAMNTEAFF
TRBJ2-1	NA	TRBV15	NA	TGTGCCACCAGCGAAGTCAGGGTGGAGAATGAGCAGTTCTTC	CATSEVRVENEQFF
TRBJ1-6	NA	TRBV28	many	TGTGCCAGCAGCTTGGGGGGCGATTCACCCCTCCACTTT	CASSLGGDSPLHF